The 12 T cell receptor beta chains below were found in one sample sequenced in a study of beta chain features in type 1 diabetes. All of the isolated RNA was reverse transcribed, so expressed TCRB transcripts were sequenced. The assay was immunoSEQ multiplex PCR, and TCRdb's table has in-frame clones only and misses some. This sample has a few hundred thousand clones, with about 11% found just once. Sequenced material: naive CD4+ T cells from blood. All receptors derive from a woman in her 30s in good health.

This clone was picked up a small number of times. The CDR3 sequence is CASSQVLSRELFF. The CDR3 bases are TGCGCCAGCAGCCAAGTTTTGAGCCGGGAGCTGTTTTTT. This sequence joins TRBV4-3 and TRBJ2-2; D gene unclear. Looked up from germline, CDR1 is LGHNA and CDR2 is YSLEER. The CDR3 is made up of 13 amino acids. V lost 1 base to trimming and J lost 9 bases, with 9 bases between them.

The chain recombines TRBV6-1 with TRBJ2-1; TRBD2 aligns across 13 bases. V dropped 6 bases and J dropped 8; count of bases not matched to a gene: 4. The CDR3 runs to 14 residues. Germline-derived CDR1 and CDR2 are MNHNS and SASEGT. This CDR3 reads CASSGLAGVDEQFF. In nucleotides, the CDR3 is TGTGCCAGCAGCGGACTAGCGGGAGTCGATGAGCAGTTCTTC.

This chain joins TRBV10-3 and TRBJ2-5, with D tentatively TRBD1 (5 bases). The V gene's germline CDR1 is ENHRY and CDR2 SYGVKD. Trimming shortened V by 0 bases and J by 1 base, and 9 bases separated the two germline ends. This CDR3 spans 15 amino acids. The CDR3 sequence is CAISESTGPQETQYF. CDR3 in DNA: TGTGCCATCAGTGAGTCTACAGGCCCCCAAGAGACCCAGTACTTC.

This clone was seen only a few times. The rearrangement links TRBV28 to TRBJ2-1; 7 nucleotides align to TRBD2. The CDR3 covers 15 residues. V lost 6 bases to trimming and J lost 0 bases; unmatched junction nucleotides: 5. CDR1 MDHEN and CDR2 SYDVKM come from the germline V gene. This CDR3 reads CASSLAGNSYNEQFF. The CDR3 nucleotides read TGTGCCAGCAGCTTAGCGGGCAACTCCTACAATGAGCAGTTCTTC.

The CDR3 nucleotides are TGTGCCAGCAGTTCCCCCTCCCGGGACAGGGTGCTGGAGCAGTACTTC. It encodes CASSSPSRDRVLEQYF. The gene calls are TRBV28 and TRBJ2-7; 9 nucleotides line up with TRBD1. The CDR3 is made up of 16 amino acids. After removal of 4 bases from V and 7 bases from J, the junction contained 14 bases not matched to a gene. Germline loops: CDR1 MDHEN, CDR2 SYDVKM.

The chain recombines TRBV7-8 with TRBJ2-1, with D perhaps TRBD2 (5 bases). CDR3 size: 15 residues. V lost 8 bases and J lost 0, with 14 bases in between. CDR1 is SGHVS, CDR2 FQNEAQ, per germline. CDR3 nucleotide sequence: TGTGCCAGCTTTCCTCGGGAAACCTCCTACAATGAGCAGTTCTTC. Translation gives CASFPRETSYNEQFF.

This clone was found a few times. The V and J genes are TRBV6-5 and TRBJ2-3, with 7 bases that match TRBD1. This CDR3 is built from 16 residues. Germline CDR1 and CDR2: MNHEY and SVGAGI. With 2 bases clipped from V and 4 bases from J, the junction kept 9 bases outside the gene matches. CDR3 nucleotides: TGTGCCAGCAGTTACGCAGACAGGGTAGGAGCAGATACGCAGTATTTT. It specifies CASSYADRVGADTQYF.

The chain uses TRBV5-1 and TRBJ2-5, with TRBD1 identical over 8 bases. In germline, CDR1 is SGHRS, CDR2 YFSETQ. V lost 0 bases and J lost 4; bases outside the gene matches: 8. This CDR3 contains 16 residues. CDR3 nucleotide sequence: TGCGCCAGCAGCTTGGGCGGAGGGACAGGATTAGAGACCCAGTACTTC. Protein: CASSLGGGTGLETQYF.

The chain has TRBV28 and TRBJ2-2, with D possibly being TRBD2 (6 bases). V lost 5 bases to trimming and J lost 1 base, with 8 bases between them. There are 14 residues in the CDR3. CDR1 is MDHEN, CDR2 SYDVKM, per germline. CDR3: CASSLGGNTGELFF. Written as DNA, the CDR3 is TGTGCCAGCAGTCTGGGGGGGAACACCGGGGAGCTGTTTTTT.

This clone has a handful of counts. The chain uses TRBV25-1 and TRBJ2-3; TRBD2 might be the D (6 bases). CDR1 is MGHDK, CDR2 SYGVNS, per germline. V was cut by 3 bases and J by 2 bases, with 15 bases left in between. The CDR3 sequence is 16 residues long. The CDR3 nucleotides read TGTGCCAGCAGTGACGGACGGGACTCCCTCACAGATACGCAGTATTTT. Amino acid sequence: CASSDGRDSLTDTQYF. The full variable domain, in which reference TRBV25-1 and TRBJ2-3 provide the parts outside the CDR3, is EADIYQTPRYLVIGTGKKITLECSQTMGHDKMYWYQQDPGMELHLIHYSYGVNSTEKGDLSSESTVSRIRTEHFPLTLESARPSHTSQYLCASSDGRDSLTDTQYFGPGTRLTVL.

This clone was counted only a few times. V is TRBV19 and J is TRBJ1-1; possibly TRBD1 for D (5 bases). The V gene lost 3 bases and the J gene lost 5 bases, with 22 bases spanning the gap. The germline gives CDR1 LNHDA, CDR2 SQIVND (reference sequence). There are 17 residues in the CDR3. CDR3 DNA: TGTGCCAGTAGTATGGGACGGCGGGCAGGGAGGTATACTGAAGCTTTCTTT. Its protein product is CASSMGRRAGRYTEAFF.

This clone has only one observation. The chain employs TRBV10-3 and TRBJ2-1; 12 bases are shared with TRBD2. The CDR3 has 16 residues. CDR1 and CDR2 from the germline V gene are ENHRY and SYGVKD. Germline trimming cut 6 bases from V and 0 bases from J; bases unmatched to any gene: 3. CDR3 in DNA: TGTGCCATCAGCCGGACTAGCGGGGACTCCTACAATGAGCAGTTCTTC. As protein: CAISRTSGDSYNEQFF.